Reported below is one T cell receptor (beta chain). This sample stems from a study of blood T cell repertoires in COVID-19. The CDR3 spans 17 residues. The V end was cut by 2 bases, the J end by 7 bases, with 20 bases between. Looked up from germline, CDR1 is LGHDT and CDR2 is YNNKEL (reference sequence). Libraries were prepared by immunoSEQ multiplex PCR; TCRdb keeps only in-frame clonotypes and omits some of them. Of approximately 260,000 clones in the sample, roughly nine tenths were seen once. This receptor was identified in a man aged 55 to 69 who had recovered from COVID-19. Sequencing was done on a sample of peripheral blood. This chain links TRBV3-1 (or the pseudogene TRBV3-2) with TRBJ2-2, with a weak D call TRBD2 (6 bases). The CDR3 loop reads CASSQSPLLARGGELFF. Here the CDR3 DNA reads TGTGCCAGCAGCCAATCACCTTTACTAGCTAGGGGCGGGGAGCTGTTTTTT.